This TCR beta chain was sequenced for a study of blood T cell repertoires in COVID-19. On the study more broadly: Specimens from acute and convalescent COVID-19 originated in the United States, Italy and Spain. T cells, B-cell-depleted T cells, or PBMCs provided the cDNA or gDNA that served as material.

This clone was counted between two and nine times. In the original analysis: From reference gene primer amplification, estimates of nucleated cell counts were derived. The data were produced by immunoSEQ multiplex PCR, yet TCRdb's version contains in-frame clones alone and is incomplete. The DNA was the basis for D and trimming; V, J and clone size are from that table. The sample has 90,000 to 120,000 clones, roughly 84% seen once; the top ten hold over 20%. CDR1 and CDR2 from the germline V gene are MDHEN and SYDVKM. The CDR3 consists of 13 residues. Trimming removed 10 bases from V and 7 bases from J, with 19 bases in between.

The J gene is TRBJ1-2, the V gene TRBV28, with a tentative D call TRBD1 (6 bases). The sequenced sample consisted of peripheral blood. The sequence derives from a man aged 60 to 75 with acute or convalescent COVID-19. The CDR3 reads CAITPGTRIGYTF. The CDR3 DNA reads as TGTGCCATCACCCCCGGGACAAGGATTGGCTACACCTTC.